These 12 T cell receptor beta chains were all obtained from the same sample, sequenced in a study of T-cell reconstitution after alpha-beta-depleted transplantation in children (dated by TCRdb to 2016 to 2017). The library was prepared using PCR. Data came from an Illumina HiSeq 2500. TCR libraries were prepared with molecular barcoding, using unique molecular identifiers to normalize TCRbeta repertoire quantification. The public reads were run again by TCRdb, first through fastp at Q25 and then through MiXCR, and only productive beta chains were kept. Every distinct CDR3 protein forms one entry, paired with its most common genes and DNA. Here the sample has 500,000 to 750,000 distinct CDR3 sequences; roughly 13% occur a single time. The ten largest clones represent over 2% of the sample. The sample's treatment or condition, from its label and the paper: allogeneic hematopoietic cell transplantation with graft depleted of TCRalphabeta T cells and CD19 B cells.

Sequencing used PBMCs, mostly from graft donor cells, obtained 360 days after TCRalphabeta/CD19-depleted stem cell transplant. The receptors here all came from a male patient aged 5 to 17 who had a stem cell transplant for acute myeloid leukemia, so the T cells may come from the graft donor.

The chain recombines TRBV7-3 with TRBJ2-2; no definite D call. Trimming pared 0 bases from V and 7 bases from J, leaving 6 bases between. This CDR3 has 13 residues. In germline, CDR1 is SGHTA, CDR2 FQGTGA. CDR3 DNA: TGTGCCAGCAGCTTAACGAATGTCGGGGAGCTGTTTTTT. Translating it yields CASSLTNVGELFF.

V is TRBV12-3 or TRBV12-4 and J is TRBJ2-1; 9 nucleotides agree with TRBD2. This CDR3 spans 16 amino acids. V lost 7 bases and J lost 8; bases outside the gene matches: 15. The CDR3 spells CASTVEAVAGADEQFF. In DNA form, the CDR3 reads TGTGCCAGCACCGTCGAGGCAGTAGCGGGAGCAGATGAGCAGTTCTTC.

As for this clonotype: It is likely a read error, because the conserved phenylalanine at the end of the CDR3 is missing. No DNA is shown, since the ends of the CDR3 on it are uncertain; the CDR3 is the one TCRdb lists. J is TRBJ2-4 and V is TRBV24-1; TRBD1 is the table's D call, not checked against the DNA. The CDR3 has 13 residues if both end residues are counted. Germline loops: CDR1 KGHDR, CDR2 SFDVKD. The CDR3 protein is CATSDLQEGVLGL.

V usage is TRBV10-3 and J usage is TRBJ1-2; tentatively, D is TRBD1 (6 bases). This CDR3 is 13 amino acids long. Per the germline V gene, CDR1 is ENHRY and CDR2 is SYGVKD. V was clipped by 4 bases and J by 10 bases, with 16 bases between them. In DNA form, the CDR3 reads TGTGCCATCAGTGGGACTGACAGGCTCCACTACACCTTC. It codes for CAISGTDRLHYTF.

This clonotype was counted many times. This chain uses TRBV7-6 with TRBJ2-1, with TRBD2 identical over 8 bases. This CDR3 region has 15 residues. CDR1 and CDR2 (germline): SGHVS, FNYEAQ. V lost 1 base, J lost 7 bases, and 6 bases stayed unmatched. In DNA form, the CDR3 reads TGTGCCAGCAGCTTAGGACTAGCGCCACGAAATGAGCAGTTCTTC. It yields the protein CASSLGLAPRNEQFF.

This clonotype was seen ten or more times. The V and J genes are TRBV29-1 and TRBJ2-7, with 9 bases lining up with TRBD2. CDR3 length equals 14 residues. The germline gives CDR1 SQVTM, CDR2 ANQGSEA. The V gene end was trimmed by 3 bases and the J gene end by 1 base; junction bases not matched to a gene: 4. CDR3 bases: TGCAGCGTTGAGACTAGCGGTGGGTCCTACGAGCAGTACTTC. It is translated as CSVETSGGSYEQYF.

This clonotype was seen repeatedly, ten times or more. This chain's CDR3 is CASSQVVGTYSGANVLTF. The CDR3 coding sequence is TGCGCCAGCAGCCAAGTAGTCGGGACTTACTCTGGGGCCAACGTCCTGACTTTC. J is TRBJ2-6 and V is TRBV4-3; tentatively, D is TRBD2 (6 bases). This CDR3 region has 18 residues. V lost 1 base to trimming and J lost 0 bases, with 13 bases between them. The germline gives CDR1 LGHNA, CDR2 YSLEER.

This clonotype was recorded many times. The rearrangement links TRBV6-5 to TRBJ1-5, with D possibly matching TRBD1 (6 bases). The CDR3 is made up of 13 amino acids. Per germline, CDR1 MNHEY and CDR2 SVGAGI. Trimming cost V 6 bases and J 3 bases, with 9 bases left between them. In DNA, the CDR3 is TGTGCCAGCAGGCGACAGGCCAATCAGCCCCAGCATTTT. Translating gives CASRRQANQPQHF.

J is TRBJ1-1 and V is TRBV4-3; D call uncertain. The CDR3 has 15 amino acids. Germline lookup yields CDR1 LGHNA and CDR2 YSLEER. Trimming shortened V by 4 bases and J by 0 bases, and 12 bases separated the two germline ends. CDR3: CASSLQVTMNTEAFF. The CDR3 nucleotides read TGCGCCAGCAGCCTTCAGGTGACGATGAACACTGAAGCTTTCTTT.

This clonotype showed up just a few times. The J gene is TRBJ2-7, the V gene TRBV29-1; D call uncertain. CDR3 length: 10 amino acids. V was cut by 3 bases and J by 12 bases, with 12 bases left in between. CDR1 and CDR2 from the germline V gene are SQVTM and ANQGSEA. In nucleotides, the CDR3 is TGCAGCGTTGAGGCGGACCCCTGGTACTTC. Protein: CSVEADPWYF.

This clonotype was seen a handful of times. The chain employs TRBV2 and TRBJ2-7; 12 nucleotides agree with TRBD2. CDR3 length: 15 amino acids. Germline V gene data show CDR1 as SNHLY and CDR2 as FYNNEI. V lost 5 bases to trimming and J lost 5 bases; unmatched junction nucleotides: 7. Here the CDR3 DNA reads TGTGCCAGCAGTACACTAGCGGGAGGTGGGAACGAGCAGTACTTC. Residues: CASSTLAGGGNEQYF.

V usage is TRBV4-3 and J usage is TRBJ2-1; 10 positions agree with TRBD2. Losses at the gene ends were 3 bases for V and 0 bases for J; bases not matched to a gene: 2. The CDR3 length is 16 residues. Germline V gene sequence: CDR1 LGHNA, CDR2 YSLEER. The CDR3 region has the DNA TGCGCCAGCAGCCAGACTAGCGGGCACTCCTACAATGAGCAGTTCTTC. Protein product: CASSQTSGHSYNEQFF.